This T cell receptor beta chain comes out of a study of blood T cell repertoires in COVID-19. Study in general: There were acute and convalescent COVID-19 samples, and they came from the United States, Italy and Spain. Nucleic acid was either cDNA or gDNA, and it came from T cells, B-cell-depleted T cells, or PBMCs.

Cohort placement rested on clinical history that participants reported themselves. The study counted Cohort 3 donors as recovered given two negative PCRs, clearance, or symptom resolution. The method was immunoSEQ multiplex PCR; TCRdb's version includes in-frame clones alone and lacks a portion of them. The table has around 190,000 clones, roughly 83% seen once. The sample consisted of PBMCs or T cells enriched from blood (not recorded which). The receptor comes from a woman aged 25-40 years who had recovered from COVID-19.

CDR3 DNA: TGTGCCAGTAGTGGACAGGTCAACTATAATTCACCCCTCCACTTT. This codes for CASSGQVNYNSPLHF. V and J are TRBV19 and TRBJ1-6; 7 nucleotides match TRBD1. The CDR3 loop spans 15 amino acids. Germline CDR1 LNHDA, CDR2 SQIVND (reference sequence). V shed 5 bases and J 3 bases; nucleotides not matched to a gene: 4.